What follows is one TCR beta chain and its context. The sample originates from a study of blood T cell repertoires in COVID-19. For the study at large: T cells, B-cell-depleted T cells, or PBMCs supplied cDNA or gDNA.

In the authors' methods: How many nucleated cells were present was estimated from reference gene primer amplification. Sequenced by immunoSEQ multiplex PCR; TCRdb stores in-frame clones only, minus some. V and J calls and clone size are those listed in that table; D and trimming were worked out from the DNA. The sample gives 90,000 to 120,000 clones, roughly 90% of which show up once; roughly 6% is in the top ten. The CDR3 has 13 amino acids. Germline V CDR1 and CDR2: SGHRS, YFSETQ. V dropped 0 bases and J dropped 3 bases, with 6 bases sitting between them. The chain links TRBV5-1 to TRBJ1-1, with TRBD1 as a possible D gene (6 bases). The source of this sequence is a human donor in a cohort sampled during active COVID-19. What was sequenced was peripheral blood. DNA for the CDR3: TGCGCCAGCAGCTTGGGGGGGCACACTGAAGCTTTCTTT. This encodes CASSLGGHTEAFF. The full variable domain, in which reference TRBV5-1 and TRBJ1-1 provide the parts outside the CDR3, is KAGVTQTPRYLIKTRGQQVTLSCSPISGHRSVSWYQQTPGQGLQFLFEYFSETQRNKGNFPGRFSGRQFSNSRSEMNVSTLELGDSALYLCASSLGGHTEAFFGQGTRLTVV.